Here is one TCR beta chain with its context. These data belong to a study of cytomegalovirus exposure and HLA in healthy donors. PCR employed 60 Vbeta and 13 Jbeta primers. Profiled with immunoSEQ multiplex PCR; TCRdb holds only in-frame clones, not every one. The sample carries approximately 240,000 clones, 82% recorded once. The sequence was collected from a woman aged 40 to 50 in good health and CMV-seropositive. The material sequenced was PBMCs.

The CDR3 bases are TGTGCCAGCAGTCGGGACAGGGGTGGTAATGAGCAGTTCTTC. It encodes CASSRDRGGNEQFF. The gene calls are TRBV6-1 and TRBJ2-1; 10 bases are shared with TRBD1. Germline V gives CDR1 MNHNS, CDR2 SASEGT. The CDR3 totals 14 residues. V was clipped by 5 bases and J by 7 bases; unmatched bases: 5.